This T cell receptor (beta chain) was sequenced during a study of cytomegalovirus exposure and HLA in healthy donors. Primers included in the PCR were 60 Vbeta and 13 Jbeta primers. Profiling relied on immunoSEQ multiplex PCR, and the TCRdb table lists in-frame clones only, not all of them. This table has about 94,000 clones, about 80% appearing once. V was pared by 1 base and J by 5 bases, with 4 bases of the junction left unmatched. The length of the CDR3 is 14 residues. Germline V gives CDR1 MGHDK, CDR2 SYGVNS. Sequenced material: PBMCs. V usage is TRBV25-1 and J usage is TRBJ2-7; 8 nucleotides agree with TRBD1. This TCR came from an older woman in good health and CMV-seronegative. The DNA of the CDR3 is TGTGCCAGCAGTGAATCACAGGGGGTGCACGAGCAGTACTTC. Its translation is CASSESQGVHEQYF.